This T cell receptor (beta chain) was captured in a study of radiation and T cells in renal cell carcinoma. Germline lookup yields CDR1 MGHRA and CDR2 YSYEKL. The CDR3 is made up of 14 amino acids. V lost 2 bases and J 6 bases, leaving 14 bases between the germline ends. Specified time point: blood 4 weeks post-SBRT, at nephrectomy. Stated treatment: 15 Gy SBRT to primary tumor, nephrectomy 4 weeks later. Nephrectomy followed 15 Gy stereotactic body radiation by 4 weeks. Blood was sampled at baseline, 2 weeks and 4 weeks after SBRT. The patient's renal cell carcinoma had clear cell pathology. Profiling relied on immunoSEQ multiplex PCR, and the TCRdb table lists in-frame clones only, not all of them. The repertoire includes approximately 90,000 clones, just under 85% of them detected once, and roughly a tenth sits in the top ten. Worth noting for this clone: What it binds is unknown.

Findings and limits, study-wide: Baseline intratumoral clonotype presence is unknown without pretreatment biopsies.

This chain links TRBV4-1 with TRBJ2-7; possibly TRBD1 or TRBD2 for D (5 bases each). This clonotype originated in a man aged 50-60 years with renal cell carcinoma. Specimen: blood, collected from a patient whose treatment included radiotherapy and nephrectomy. The chain's CDR3 is CASSQLLGPSEQYF. CDR3 DNA sequence: TGCGCCAGCAGCCAACTATTGGGACCGAGCGAGCAGTACTTC.